This TCR beta chain came from a study of monozygotic twins with cystic fibrosis. Study-level results: V usage most resembled the co-twin in 13 of 16 pairs.

The trim removed 8 bases at V and 6 bases at J, leaving 7 bases unmatched. CDR1 and CDR2 from the germline V gene are MNHEY and SVGAGI. CDR3 length equals 13 residues. As for this clone: Its antigen is unidentified.

This table comes from immunoSEQ multiplex PCR, and its TCRdb copy is limited to in-frame clones, with some not included. The data contain around 30,000 clones, 90% of them singletons. The sequence came from a girl aged 2-10 years with cystic fibrosis. The J gene is TRBJ1-2, the V gene TRBV6-5, with 9 bases fitting TRBD1. Sequenced input: blood. CDR3 bases: TGTGCCAGCGGCCCACAGGGGGCGGATGGCTACACCTTC. Translating it yields CASGPQGADGYTF.